These T cell receptor beta chains were read from a single sample in a study of CD8 T cells in ankylosing spondylitis. TCRdb re-called the 5' RACE reads through MiXCR, storing one row per CDR3 protein. Of some 220,000 distinct CDR3 sequences detected, under 12% appear once; the ten largest clones hold 2.5% to 3%. Sequenced input: blood, either unsorted or a sorted T cell fraction (not recorded which). Receptors were obtained from a male donor with ankylosing spondylitis or in good health (not recorded which). The CDR3 runs from the conserved cysteine through the conserved F or W. Each record gives: D gene, J gene, V gene, clone size, CDR3 protein, CDR3 DNA. A D gene is named only where the DNA matches it firmly. Clone size is given for some rows only: seen once, a few or many times, or a class if the clone is expanded.

D gene: NA
J gene: TRBJ1-3
V gene: TRBV4-1
clone size: many
CDR3 protein: CASSQDLPGTGNTIYF
CDR3 DNA: TGCGCCAGCAGCCAAGATCTTCCAGGGACTGGAAACACCATATATTTT

D gene: NA
J gene: TRBJ1-1
V gene: TRBV29-1
clone size: NA
CDR3 protein: CSGKDTLNTEAFF
CDR3 DNA: TGCAGCGGGAAGGACACCCTGAACACTGAAGCTTTCTTT

D gene: NA
J gene: TRBJ2-5
V gene: TRBV15
clone size: many
CDR3 protein: CATSRALRKETQYF
CDR3 DNA: TGTGCCACCAGCAGAGCCCTCAGGAAAGAGACCCAGTACTTC

D gene: NA
J gene: TRBJ2-5
V gene: TRBV11-2
clone size: NA
CDR3 protein: CASSLGGAPETQYF
CDR3 DNA: TGTGCCAGCAGCTTAGGAGGGGCTCCAGAGACCCAGTACTTC

D gene: NA
J gene: TRBJ2-3
V gene: TRBV5-1
clone size: many
CDR3 protein: CASSLRGAEDTQYF
CDR3 DNA: TGCGCCAGCAGCTTGCGCGGGGCCGAAGATACGCAGTATTTT

D gene: TRBD1
J gene: TRBJ2-3
V gene: TRBV11-2
clone size: many
CDR3 protein: CASSPDRGWDTQYF
CDR3 DNA: TGTGCCAGCAGCCCCGACAGGGGGTGGGATACGCAGTATTTT

D gene: NA
J gene: TRBJ2-7
V gene: TRBV7-2
clone size: once
CDR3 protein: CISSFDSFSYEQYF
CDR3 DNA: TGTATCAGCAGCTTCGACAGTTTCTCCTACGAGCAGTACTTC

D gene: NA
J gene: TRBJ2-1
V gene: TRBV5-1
clone size: many
CDR3 protein: CASSWPQENEQFF
CDR3 DNA: TGCGCCAGCAGCTGGCCCCAGGAGAATGAGCAGTTCTTC

D gene: NA
J gene: TRBJ2-3
V gene: TRBV29-1
clone size: many
CDR3 protein: CSVGRGGDTQYF
CDR3 DNA: TGCAGCGTTGGGCGAGGGGGAGATACGCAGTATTTT

D gene: NA
J gene: TRBJ2-7
V gene: TRBV30
clone size: NA
CDR3 protein: CAWSVQGGSSEQYF
CDR3 DNA: TGTGCCTGGAGTGTACAAGGGGGTTCGAGTGAGCAGTACTTC

D gene: TRBD2
J gene: TRBJ2-5
V gene: TRBV7-9
clone size: many
CDR3 protein: CASSQERLAGTETQYF
CDR3 DNA: TGTGCCAGCAGCCAAGAGAGACTAGCGGGGACAGAGACCCAGTACTTC

D gene: NA
J gene: TRBJ1-4
V gene: TRBV29-1
clone size: many
CDR3 protein: CSVGGPTNEKLFF
CDR3 DNA: TGCAGCGTTGGGGGTCCAACTAATGAAAAACTGTTTTTT

D gene: NA
J gene: TRBJ1-2
V gene: TRBV5-1
clone size: many
CDR3 protein: CASSLPAQDYGYTF
CDR3 DNA: TGCGCCAGCAGCTTACCGGCCCAGGACTATGGCTACACCTTC

D gene: NA
J gene: TRBJ2-3
V gene: TRBV7-2
clone size: NA
CDR3 protein: CASSTPPRDTQYF
CDR3 DNA: TGTGCCAGCAGCACTCCTCCCCGCGATACGCAGTATTTT

D gene: TRBD1
J gene: TRBJ2-1
V gene: TRBV5-1
clone size: NA
CDR3 protein: CASSLVPGGYNEQFF
CDR3 DNA: TGCGCCAGCAGCTTGGTGCCAGGGGGCTACAATGAGCAGTTCTTC

D gene: TRBD2
J gene: TRBJ2-7
V gene: TRBV7-9
clone size: NA
CDR3 protein: CASLFPGGIEQYF
CDR3 DNA: TGTGCCAGCCTTTTTCCGGGAGGGATCGAGCAGTACTTC

D gene: TRBD1
J gene: TRBJ1-2
V gene: TRBV20-1
clone size: many
CDR3 protein: CSARDGGGVFNYGYTF
CDR3 DNA: TGCAGTGCTAGAGATGGAGGGGGCGTCTTTAACTATGGCTACACCTTC

D gene: NA
J gene: TRBJ2-7
V gene: TRBV7-9
clone size: NA
CDR3 protein: CASSSTTGSVISYEQYF
CDR3 DNA: TGTGCCAGCAGCTCAACAACCGGGTCCGTGATCTCCTACGAGCAGTACTTC

D gene: NA
J gene: TRBJ2-7
V gene: TRBV7-2
clone size: many
CDR3 protein: CASSLADRYEQYF
CDR3 DNA: TGTGCCAGCAGCTTAGCGGACCGCTACGAGCAGTACTTC

D gene: TRBD1
J gene: TRBJ2-2
V gene: TRBV4-1
clone size: many
CDR3 protein: CASSPGGQGNTGELFF
CDR3 DNA: TGCGCCAGCAGCCCCGGGGGACAGGGGAACACCGGGGAGCTGTTTTTT

D gene: TRBD1
J gene: TRBJ2-7
V gene: TRBV5-1
clone size: many
CDR3 protein: CASSLVPGGGRDEQYF
CDR3 DNA: TGCGCCAGCAGCTTGGTACCAGGGGGCGGCCGCGACGAGCAGTACTTC

D gene: TRBD1
J gene: TRBJ1-5
V gene: TRBV10-3
clone size: many
CDR3 protein: CAISLLPPRGTGDDQPQHF
CDR3 DNA: TGTGCCATCAGCCTCCTTCCCCCGAGGGGGACAGGGGACGATCAGCCCCAGCATTTT

D gene: TRBD2
J gene: TRBJ2-3
V gene: TRBV5-1
clone size: many
CDR3 protein: CASSILAGSTDTQYF
CDR3 DNA: TGCGCCAGCAGCATACTAGCGGGGAGCACAGATACGCAGTATTTT